This TCR beta chain derives from a study of blood T cell repertoires in COVID-19. Donors were grouped by their self-reported clinical history. The CDR3 is 13 residues long. The germline gives CDR1 SEHNR, CDR2 FQNEAQ (reference sequence). V was trimmed by 0 bases and J by 3 bases, leaving 6 bases between them. Authors' processing steps: Reference gene primer amplification gave nucleated cell count estimates. Profiled with immunoSEQ multiplex PCR; TCRdb holds only in-frame clones, not every one. Clone size and V and J calls were adopted from that table, with D and trimming inferred from the DNA. The sample yields over 350,000 clones, roughly 88% seen once.

The genes are TRBV7-9 and TRBJ2-7, with TRBD1 as a possible D gene (5 bases). This clonotype originated in a woman younger than 45 with acute COVID-19. What was sequenced was PBMCs or T cells enriched from blood (not recorded which). The CDR3, as DNA: TGTGCCAGCAGCTTAGCCCAGGGCTACGAGCAGTACTTC. As protein: CASSLAQGYEQYF.